This TCR beta chain was sequenced for a study of radiation and T cells in renal cell carcinoma. Time point indicated: blood 2 weeks post-SBRT. Documented treatment: 15 Gy SBRT to primary tumor, nephrectomy 4 weeks later. This renal cell carcinoma was of the clear cell type. Using immunoSEQ multiplex PCR, the repertoire was profiled, and TCRdb retains in-frame clones only, with some absent. The sample holds 100,000 to 150,000 clones, about 81% seen once. A single count supports this clone. Trimming pared 5 bases from V and 3 bases from J, leaving 11 bases between. CDR3 size: 14 residues. CDR1 and CDR2 (germline): SEHNR, FQNEAQ (reference sequence).

The TCR was taken from a man between 50 and 59 years old with renal cell carcinoma. V gene TRBV7-9 combines with J gene TRBJ2-1; no clear D. The sequencing here drew on blood, taken from a patient whose treatment included radiotherapy and nephrectomy. In DNA, the CDR3 is TGTGCCAGCAGCCAAAAGGAGCGCTACAATGAGCAGTTCTTC. It is translated as CASSQKERYNEQFF.